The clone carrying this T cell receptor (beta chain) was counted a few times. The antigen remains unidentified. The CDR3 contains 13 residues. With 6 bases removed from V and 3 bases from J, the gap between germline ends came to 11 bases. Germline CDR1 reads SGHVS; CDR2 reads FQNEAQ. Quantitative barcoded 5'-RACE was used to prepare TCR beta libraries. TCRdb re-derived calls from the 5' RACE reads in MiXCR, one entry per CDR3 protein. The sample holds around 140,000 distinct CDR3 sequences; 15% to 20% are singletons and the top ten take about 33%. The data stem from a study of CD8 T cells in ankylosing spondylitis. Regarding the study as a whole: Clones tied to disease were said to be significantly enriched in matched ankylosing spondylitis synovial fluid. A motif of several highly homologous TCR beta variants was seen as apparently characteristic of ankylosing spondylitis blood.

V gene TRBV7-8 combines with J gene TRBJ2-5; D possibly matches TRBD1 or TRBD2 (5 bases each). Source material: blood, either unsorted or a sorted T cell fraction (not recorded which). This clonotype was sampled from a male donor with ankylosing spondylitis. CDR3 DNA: TGTGCCAGCAGGTCGGGGCTGAAAGAGACCCAGTACTTC. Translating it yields CASRSGLKETQYF.